These T cell receptor beta chains were read from a single sample in a study of T cell responses to AZD1222 COVID-19 vaccine. The repertoire was sequenced with immunoSEQ multiplex PCR; TCRdb's copy has only in-frame clones and lacks some. The sample records about 98,000 clones, approximately 84% being singletons. The input for sequencing was peripheral blood, taken on day 0 of AZD1222 vaccination. Receptors originate from an adult in good health. CDR3s include the opening cysteine and the closing phenylalanine or tryptophan. A D gene is named only where the DNA matches it firmly. Size values are once, few and many counts, or a class for expanded clones, and some rows have none.

size,J,V,D,DNA,CDR3
.,TRBJ2-3,TRBV6-5,TRBD2,TGTGCCAGCAGGCTTAGCGGGAGATGGGATACGCAGTATTTT,CASRLSGRWDTQYF
.,TRBJ1-5,TRBV7-8,.,TGTGCCAGCAGCTTACTGGGGTCAGGGTACAATCAGCCCCAGCATTTT,CASSLLGSGYNQPQHF
.,TRBJ1-3,TRBV7-7,.,TGTGCCAGCAGCTTAGAACCCCCTAGCAGTATGGGGACTACTGGAAACACCATATATTTT,CASSLEPPSSMGTTGNTIYF
.,TRBJ1-1,TRBV24-1,TRBD1,TGTGCCACCAGTGATTTTGGGACAGGGTTAGTTTTT,CATSDFGTGLVF
.,TRBJ2-7,TRBV6-2/TRBV6-3,TRBD1,TGTGCCAGCAGTTACCCCCCATGGGGGACAGGGATAACCTACGAGCAGTACTTC,CASSYPPWGTGITYEQYF
.,TRBJ1-2,TRBV6-2/TRBV6-3,.,TGTGCCAGCAGTTCTGGACCGTTGTCGGCGAGGGGCTACACCTTC,CASSSGPLSARGYTF
.,TRBJ1-2,TRBV20-1,TRBD1,TGCAGTGCTAGTTCGGGGGACAGAGACTATGGCTACACCTTC,CSASSGDRDYGYTF
.,TRBJ1-3,TRBV27,.,TGTGCCAGCAGTCTTAGGGGAGCTGGAAACACCATATATTTT,CASSLRGAGNTIYF
.,TRBJ1-4,TRBV7-2,TRBD1,TGTGCCAGCAGCCCCTACGAACAGGGGTTCGGCGAACTGTTTTTT,CASSPYEQGFGELFF
few,TRBJ1-1,TRBV19,.,TGTGCCTCGGGGAACGGGGGGCGCGGGACTGAAGCTTTCTTT,CASGNGGRGTEAFF
.,TRBJ2-2,TRBV24-1,TRBD2,TGTGCCACCAGTATGACTAGCGGGGGGTTAAGGGAGCTGTTTTTT,CATSMTSGGLRELFF
.,TRBJ2-2,TRBV2,TRBD1,TGTGCCAGCAGTGTACAGGGGGGTAACACCGGGGAGCTGTTTTTT,CASSVQGGNTGELFF
.,TRBJ2-3,TRBV5-1,TRBD2,TGCGCCAGCAGCTTGTCAGCGGGAGTAGATACGCAGTATTTT,CASSLSAGVDTQYF
.,TRBJ1-1,TRBV9,.,TGTGCCAGCAGCGTAGGAGGAACTGAAGCTTTCTTT,CASSVGGTEAFF
.,TRBJ2-2,TRBV2,.,TGTGCCAGCAGTTCTAAAAGCCCCGGGGAGCTGTTTTTT,CASSSKSPGELFF
.,TRBJ2-2,TRBV5-6,TRBD1,TGTGCCAGCAGCCCGGCGGGGACAGGGGGCTTTTTTAACACCGGGGAGCTGTTTTTT,CASSPAGTGGFFNTGELFF
.,TRBJ1-5,TRBV15,.,TGTGCCACCAGCGCAGATTACGCTCAGCCCCAGCATTTT,CATSADYAQPQHF